One and the same sample provided the 8 T cell receptor beta chains below, sequenced in a study of cytomegalovirus exposure and HLA in healthy donors. The PCR contained 60 Vbeta and 13 Jbeta primers. This table comes from immunoSEQ multiplex PCR, and its TCRdb copy is limited to in-frame clones, with some not included. The data show 100,000 to 150,000 clones, 65% to 80% seen once. What was sequenced was PBMCs. The receptors originated from a male donor in good health and CMV-seropositive.

This chain connects TRBV9 to TRBJ1-2; D might be TRBD1 (6 bases). The germline CDR1 and CDR2 sequences are SGDLS and YYNGEE. The CDR3 consists of 13 residues. V gave up 5 bases and J gave up 4 bases, with 12 bases separating them. The DNA for the CDR3 is TGTGCCAGCAGAGCCACAGGGATCTATGGCTACACCTTC. Residues: CASRATGIYGYTF.

The CDR3 nucleotides are TGTGCCAGCAGTTTCGTCCCCGGAGACCTCTACGAGCAGTACTTC. Encoded protein: CASSFVPGDLYEQYF. This chain links TRBV27 with TRBJ2-7; D unclear. The CDR3 runs to 15 residues. The V end was cut by 3 bases, the J end by 3 bases, with 15 bases between. CDR1 is MNHEY, CDR2 SMNVEV, per germline (reference sequence).

This chain joins TRBV7-9 and TRBJ1-5; D not resolved. The V end lost 3 bases, the J end lost 2 bases, and 5 bases lay between the germline ends. Per germline, CDR1 SEHNR and CDR2 FQNEAQ (reference sequence). The CDR3 has 13 residues. The CDR3 sequence is CASSFQGNQPQHF. In DNA form, the CDR3 reads TGTGCCAGCAGCTTCCAGGGCAATCAGCCCCAGCATTTT.

This chain uses TRBV29-1 with TRBJ2-5; possibly TRBD1 for D (5 bases). The CDR3 spans 13 residues. Trimming left V 3 bases short and J 6 bases short, with 14 bases between. From germline, CDR1 is SQVTM and CDR2 ANQGSEA. In DNA, the CDR3 is TGCAGCGTTGAGTGGGGCCCAAGGCAGACCCAGTACTTC. Translating gives CSVEWGPRQTQYF.

The chain has TRBV29-1 and TRBJ1-2, with TRBD1 matching 9 bases. Per germline, CDR1 SQVTM and CDR2 ANQGSEA. This CDR3 has 13 residues. J was trimmed by 4 bases and V by 6 bases; bases with no gene match: 6. The CDR3 here is CSVRTGATYGYTF. In DNA form, the CDR3 reads TGCAGCGTGCGGACAGGGGCCACCTATGGCTACACCTTC.

The chain employs TRBV21-1 and TRBJ2-5; the D segment call TRBD1 is taken from the table without a DNA check. TRBV21-1 is marked as a pseudogene. This CDR3 has 15 residues. CDR3 in amino acids: CASSKVRGSKETQYF. Here the CDR3 DNA reads TGTGCCAGCAGCAAAGTCAGGGGGTCAAAAGAGACCCAGTACTTC.

The V gene is TRBV9, the J gene TRBJ2-2, with D perhaps TRBD2 (5 bases). Trimming removed 0 bases at V and 9 bases at J, with 12 bases between. The CDR3 covers 14 residues. In germline, CDR1 is SGDLS, CDR2 YYNGEE. This CDR3 reads CASSVGTEARELFF. For the CDR3, the DNA is TGTGCCAGCAGCGTAGGGACTGAAGCGCGGGAGCTGTTTTTT.

The rearrangement joins TRBV5-4 to TRBJ1-2; unclear D gene. This CDR3 is 12 amino acids long. Germline assignment: CDR1 SGHNT and CDR2 YYREEE (reference sequence). The germline V and J ends were trimmed by 1 base and 6 bases, with 7 bases remaining between them. CDR3 sequence: CASSLTTNGYTF. The CDR3, as DNA: TGTGCCAGCAGCTTGACGACAAATGGCTACACCTTC.